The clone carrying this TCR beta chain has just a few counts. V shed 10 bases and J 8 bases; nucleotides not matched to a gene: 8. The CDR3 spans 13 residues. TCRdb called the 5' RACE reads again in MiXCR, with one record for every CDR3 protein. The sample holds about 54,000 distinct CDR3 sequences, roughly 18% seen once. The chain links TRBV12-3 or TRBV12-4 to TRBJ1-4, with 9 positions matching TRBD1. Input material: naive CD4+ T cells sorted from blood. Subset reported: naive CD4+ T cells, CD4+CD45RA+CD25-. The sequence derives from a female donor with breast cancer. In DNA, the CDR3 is TGTGCCACACGTGGACAGGGGAGCGAAAAACTGTTTTTT. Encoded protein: CATRGQGSEKLFF.